The entry below describes one T cell receptor (beta chain). Seattle patients were enrolled while actively infected and followed longitudinally. In the original processing: Amplified reference gene primers provided the basis for estimating nucleated cell counts. Assay used: immunoSEQ multiplex PCR; TCRdb lists only in-frame clones, some missing. V, J and clone size derive from that table, while D and trimming were established from the DNA sequence. The table shows roughly 180,000 clones, with over 80% occurring only once. This entry is derived from a study of blood T cell repertoires in COVID-19. Looking at the study overall: The United States, Italy and Spain supplied acute and convalescent COVID-19 samples. PBMCs, B-cell-depleted T cells, or T cells provided the cDNA or gDNA that made up the material.

With V trimmed by 6 bases and J by 4 bases, 11 bases remained unmatched. Germline values: CDR1 MDHEN, CDR2 SYDVKM. CDR3 length: 15 amino acids. The genes are TRBV28 and TRBJ2-7, with 8 bases matching TRBD2. The source is a woman in her forties with COVID-19, enrolled during active disease. The sample was peripheral blood. Written as DNA, the CDR3 is TGTGCCAGCAGCCAAATAAATGAGCGGGGGTACGAGCAGTACTTC. Translating it yields CASSQINERGYEQYF.